This T cell receptor (beta chain) derives from a study of blood T cells in healthy people across ages. Study results and limitations: The fall in TCR beta diversity per million T cells was roughly linear with age.

This clonotype was detected ten times or more. The antigen is unknown. The CDR3 covers 16 residues. Germline CDR1 is SGHTA and CDR2 is FQGTGA. V dropped 4 bases and J dropped 0 bases, with 15 bases sitting between them. Primers used in a second PCR of roughly 6 to 11 cycles were a sample-barcoded 5' primer and a J-beta primer mix. TCRdb recomputed calls from the 5' RACE reads with MiXCR, one row per CDR3 protein. The sample records about 590,000 distinct CDR3 sequences, roughly 30% being singletons. Sequencing was carried out using blood. The chain combines TRBV7-3 with TRBJ1-1; perhaps TRBD1 as D (5 bases). This TCR came from an elderly woman in good health. DNA for the CDR3: TGTGCCAGCAGCTCGGTGGGGGGAGGTATGAACACTGAAGCTTTCTTT. As protein: CASSSVGGGMNTEAFF.